This T cell receptor (beta chain) is from a study of breast tumors, draining lymph nodes, adjacent tissues. Note on this clonotype: A read error is possible here, since a much larger clone lies one base away.

Germline V gives CDR1 SEHNR, CDR2 FQNEAQ (reference sequence). This CDR3 spans 17 amino acids. V was cut by 3 bases and J by 9 bases, with 26 bases left in between. Axillary draining lymph nodes of breast cancer patients supplied the node samples. From the multiplex PCR reads, TCRdb called clonotypes with MiXCR, one entry per CDR3 protein. The top ten clones hold under 2.5% of a sample with 130,000 or so distinct CDR3 sequences, 30% to 35% of them seen once. Sample: axillary lymph node tissue. The chain couples TRBV7-9 to TRBJ2-5; maybe TRBD1 (6 bases). The receptor's source is a female donor with breast cancer. Some clones in this sample may be carry-over from other donors' samples. CDR3: CASSFRLITTGLGPQYF. Written as DNA, the CDR3 is TGTGCCAGCAGCTTCCGTCTAATAACTACAGGGTTGGGGCCCCAGTACTTC.